This entry lists 21 T cell receptor beta chains sequenced from one sample in a study of PD-L1 blockade in urothelial cancer (dated by TCRdb to 2017 to 2019). Library preparation employed the immunoSEQ multiplex PCR assay. TCRdb's version of the immuneACCESS table is confined to in-frame rearrangements and falls short of the full clone set. An unresolved V gene accounts for under half of the shortfall where checked; the remainder is of unknown origin. This sample holds about 32,000 clones; 84% were observed only once. Around 30% of the sample lies in the top ten. The input for sequencing was PBMCs, taken around atezolizumab (anti-PD-L1) treatment. Every receptor here comes from a man in his sixties with urothelial cancer.

This chain joins TRBV7-2 and TRBJ2-7; 7 bases agree with TRBD1. The CDR3 sequence is 12 residues long. With 5 bases clipped from V and 4 bases from J, the junction kept 2 bases outside the gene matches. Germline CDR1 SGHTA, CDR2 FQGNSA. The CDR3 coding sequence is TGTGCCAGCAGCCGGGACAGATACGAGCAGTACTTC. Translating it yields CASSRDRYEQYF.

The chain combines TRBV7-9 with TRBJ2-3; TRBD1 matches at 9 bases. CDR3 length: 17 residues. The junction had 9 bases not matched to a gene; V was cut back by 1 base and J by 4 bases. Per the germline V gene, CDR1 is SEHNR and CDR2 is FQNEAQ (reference sequence). In DNA form, the CDR3 reads TGTGCCAGCAGCTTAGGCCTGGGACAGGGTAACGCAGATACGCAGTATTTT. Residues: CASSLGLGQGNADTQYF.

The chain links TRBV7-2 to TRBJ2-3; 8 nucleotides match TRBD2. The CDR3 is made up of 17 amino acids. The V segment lost 1 base and the J segment 3 bases; nucleotides outside the gene matches: 9. The germline V gene has CDR1 SGHTA and CDR2 FQGNSA. The CDR3 coding sequence is TGTGCCAGCAGCTTAGGAATTTCGCCTAGCGGGACAGATACGCAGTATTTT. Amino acids: CASSLGISPSGTDTQYF.

The chain recombines TRBV7-6 with TRBJ2-1; 11 bases match TRBD2. The CDR3 covers 17 residues. Germline V lookup: CDR1 SGHVS, CDR2 FNYEAQ. Trimming removed 2 bases from V and 6 bases from J; junction bases left unmatched: 9. The chain's CDR3 is CASSLISMGLAANEQFF. The CDR3 DNA follows: TGTGCCAGCAGCTTAATTTCGATGGGACTAGCGGCCAATGAGCAGTTCTTC.

The J gene is TRBJ2-7, the V gene TRBV27; 13 bases match TRBD2. Germline CDR1 and CDR2: MNHEY and SMNVEV (reference sequence). Trimming took 6 bases from V and 3 from J; bases not matched to a gene: 8. CDR3 length equals 16 residues. The CDR3 DNA follows: TGTGCCAGCAGCTACCGACTAGCGGGAGGTCACTACGAGCAGTACTTC. Translation: CASSYRLAGGHYEQYF.

The chain recombines TRBV18 with TRBJ2-7; 8 positions agree with TRBD1. The germline V gene encodes CDR1 KGHSH and CDR2 LQKENI. The J segment lost 6 bases and the V segment lost 5 bases, leaving 12 bases of the junction unmatched. The CDR3 loop spans 15 amino acids. The CDR3 nucleotides read TGTGCCAGCTCATCCGGACAGGGATCAAAGGGCGAGCAGTACTTC. Amino acids: CASSSGQGSKGEQYF.

The count of this clone is one. This chain links TRBV5-5 with TRBJ1-2; TRBD1 is a possible D gene (5 bases). The CDR3 contains 15 residues. Trimming stripped 4 bases from V and 0 bases from J, with 13 bases between. Per germline, CDR1 SGHKS and CDR2 YYEKEE (reference sequence). CDR3 sequence reads: CASSVKQAPNYGYTF. For the CDR3, the DNA is TGTGCCAGCAGCGTTAAACAGGCTCCTAACTATGGCTACACCTTC. Full variable domain (missing parts from reference TRBV5-5 and TRBJ1-2): DAGVTQSPTHLIKTRGQQVTLRCSPISGHKSVSWYQQVLGQGPQFIFQYYEKEERGRGNFPDRFSARQFPNYSSELNVNALLLGDSALYLCASSVKQAPNYGYTFGSGTRLTVV.

V and J are TRBV5-5 and TRBJ2-7, with 9 bases identical to TRBD1. Germline V gene sequence: CDR1 SGHKS, CDR2 YYEKEE (reference sequence). The V and J ends lost 3 bases and 3 bases, in that order; junction bases with no gene match: 4. The CDR3 has 14 residues. As DNA, the CDR3 is TGTGCCAGCAGCTCCCCGGGACAGGGCTACGAGCAGTACTTC. Encoded protein: CASSSPGQGYEQYF.

V is TRBV11-2 and J is TRBJ2-7; 11 bases fit TRBD1. The V gene end was trimmed by 5 bases and the J gene end by 3 bases; junction bases not matched to a gene: 6. Germline loops: CDR1 SGHAT, CDR2 FQNNGV. The CDR3 length is 15 residues. The CDR3: CASSGPGQGGYEQYF. CDR3 in DNA: TGTGCCAGCAGCGGCCCGGGACAGGGGGGCTACGAGCAGTACTTC.

This chain uses TRBV30 with TRBJ2-1; the match to TRBD1 covers 8 bases. The CDR3 has 15 amino acids. Per the germline V gene, CDR1 is GTSNPN and CDR2 is SVGIG (reference sequence). The J segment lost 12 bases and the V segment lost 3 bases, leaving 16 bases of the junction unmatched. CDR3: CAWSARTGNTMTQFF. The CDR3 DNA sequence: TGTGCCTGGAGCGCACGGACAGGGAATACAATGACGCAGTTCTTC.

V gene TRBV11-1 combines with J gene TRBJ2-1; maybe TRBD1 (6 bases). This CDR3 spans 16 amino acids. V was clipped by 5 bases and J by 2 bases, with 16 bases between them. Germline V CDR1 and CDR2: SGHAT, FQDESV (reference sequence). CDR3 DNA sequence: TGTGCCAGCAGCAGCCCTCCGGGACATACCTACAATGAGCAGTTCTTC. It yields the protein CASSSPPGHTYNEQFF.

The table lists this clone with a few counts. The chain recombines TRBV6-6 with TRBJ1-2; the match to TRBD1 covers 10 bases. CDR1 and CDR2 (germline): MNHNY, SVGAGI (reference sequence). J gave up 5 bases and V 8 bases, and 5 bases lay outside the gene matches. There are 13 residues in the CDR3. The DNA of the CDR3 is TGTGCCAGCCGGGACAGGGGACAATATGGCTACACCTTC. Its translation: CASRDRGQYGYTF.

The J gene is TRBJ2-1, the V gene TRBV9, with 10 bases lining up with TRBD1. After removal of 5 bases from V and 7 bases from J, the junction contained 3 bases not matched to a gene. The length of the CDR3 is 13 residues. The germline CDR1 and CDR2 sequences are SGDLS and YYNGEE. The CDR3 DNA reads as TGTGCCAGCAGGGGACAGGGGTTGAATGAGCAGTTCTTC. As protein: CASRGQGLNEQFF.

J is TRBJ1-2 and V is TRBV6-6; TRBD1 might be the D (6 bases). V shed 5 bases and J shed 5 bases, with 9 bases lying between them. The CDR3 length is 12 residues. Germline CDR1 MNHNY, CDR2 SVGAGI (reference sequence). The CDR3 loop is CASSQGQYGYTF. CDR3 DNA: TGTGCCAGCAGTCAAGGACAGTATGGCTACACCTTC.

This clone was recorded only once. The chain links TRBV5-5 to TRBJ2-5, with D unclear. This CDR3 region has 14 residues. V was pared by 4 bases and J by 5 bases, with 15 bases between. The germline gives CDR1 SGHKS, CDR2 YYEKEE (reference sequence). The CDR3 nucleotides are TGTGCCAGCAGCCACGGTTCGTCTGGTGAGACCCAGTACTTC. The encoded protein is CASSHGSSGETQYF.

This chain joins TRBV5-4 and TRBJ1-2; TRBD1 is a possible D gene (5 bases). The CDR3 spans 14 residues. The germline V and J ends were trimmed by 5 bases and 8 bases, with 19 bases remaining between them. CDR1 SGHNT and CDR2 YYREEE come from the germline V gene (reference sequence). CDR3 coding DNA: TGTGCCAGCAGGCCCTACGGGGGAAGGGCGGGCTACACCTTC. Its protein product is CASRPYGGRAGYTF.

The chain uses TRBV9 and TRBJ1-6; D ambiguous. Germline CDR1 and CDR2: SGDLS and YYNGEE. The germline V and J ends were trimmed by 0 bases and 10 bases, with 11 bases remaining between them. This CDR3 region has 14 residues. The CDR3 sequence: CASSVVGEDSPLHF. DNA for the CDR3: TGTGCCAGCAGCGTAGTGGGAGAGGACTCACCCCTCCACTTT.

The CDR3 loop is CASSPGPGEQFF. CDR3 sequence (DNA): TGTGCCAGCAGCCCAGGGCCGGGTGAGCAGTTCTTC. The chain links TRBV6-1 to TRBJ2-1, with D possibly being TRBD1 (5 bases). CDR1 and CDR2 (germline): MNHNS, SASEGT. This CDR3 has 12 amino acids. With 6 bases removed from V and 9 bases from J, the gap between germline ends came to 12 bases.

The chain joins TRBV29-1 to TRBJ2-1; a possible D gene is TRBD2 (5 bases). The CDR3 is 14 amino acids. Germline V CDR1 and CDR2: SQVTM, ANQGSEA. V was trimmed by 7 bases and J by 6 bases, leaving 19 bases between them. CDR3: CSAPGNVGSNEQFF. As DNA, the CDR3 is TGCAGCGCCCCCGGGAACGTTGGGAGCAATGAGCAGTTCTTC.

The chain employs TRBV19 and TRBJ2-7; 9 bases fit TRBD1. Germline CDR1 LNHDA, CDR2 SQIVND (reference sequence). This CDR3 spans 14 amino acids. The ends lost 6 bases at V and 6 bases at J; junction bases unmatched: 9. For the CDR3, the DNA is TGTGCCAGTAGGAAGGGACAGGGAAATGGCGAGCAGTACTTC. This codes for CASRKGQGNGEQYF. The full variable domain, with the rest looked up from reference TRBV19 and TRBJ2-7, is DGGITQSPKYLFRKEGQNVTLSCEQNLNHDAMYWYRQDPGQGLRLIYYSQIVNDFQKGDIAEGYSVSREKKESFPLTVTSAQKNPTAFYLCASRKGQGNGEQYFGPGTRLTVT.

The rearrangement links TRBV2 to TRBJ2-3; TRBD1 aligns across 9 bases. The CDR3 is 12 amino acids. V was pared by 4 bases and J by 14 bases, with 7 bases of the junction left unmatched. CDR1 and CDR2 from the germline V gene are SNHLY and FYNNEI. Here the CDR3 reads CASSGRTGVPYF. DNA of the CDR3: TGTGCCAGCAGTGGACGGACAGGGGTGCCGTATTTT. Variable domain in full (rest from reference TRBV2 and TRBJ2-3): EPEVTQTPSHQVTQMGQEVILRCVPISNHLYFYWYRQILGQKVEFLVSFYNNEISEKSEIFDDQFSVERPDGSNFTLKIRSTKLEDSAMYFCASSGRTGVPYFGPGTRLTVL.